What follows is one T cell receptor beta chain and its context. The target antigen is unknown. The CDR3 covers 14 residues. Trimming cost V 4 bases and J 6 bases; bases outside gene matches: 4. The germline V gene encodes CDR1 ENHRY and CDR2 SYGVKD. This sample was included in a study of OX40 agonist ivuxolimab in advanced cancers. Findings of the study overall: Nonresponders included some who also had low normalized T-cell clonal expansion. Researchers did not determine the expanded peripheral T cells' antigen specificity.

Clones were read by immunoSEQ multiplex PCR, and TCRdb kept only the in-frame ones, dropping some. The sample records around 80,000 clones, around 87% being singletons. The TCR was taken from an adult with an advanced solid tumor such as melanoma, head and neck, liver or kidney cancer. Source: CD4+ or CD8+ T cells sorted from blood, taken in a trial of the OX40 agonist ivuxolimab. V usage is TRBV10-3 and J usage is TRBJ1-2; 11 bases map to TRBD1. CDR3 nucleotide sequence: TGTGCCATCAGTGCGGACAGGGGGCAGGATGGCTACACCTTC. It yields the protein CAISADRGQDGYTF.